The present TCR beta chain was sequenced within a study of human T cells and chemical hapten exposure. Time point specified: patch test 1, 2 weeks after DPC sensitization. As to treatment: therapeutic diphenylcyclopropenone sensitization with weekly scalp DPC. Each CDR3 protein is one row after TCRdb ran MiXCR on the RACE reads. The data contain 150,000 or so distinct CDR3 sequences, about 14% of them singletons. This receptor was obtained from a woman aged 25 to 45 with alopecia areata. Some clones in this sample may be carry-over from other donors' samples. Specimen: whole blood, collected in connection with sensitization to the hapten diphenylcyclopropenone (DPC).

CDR3 residues: CAWSVQGMLDGYTF. Written as DNA, the CDR3 is TGTGCCTGGAGTGTACAAGGTATGCTGGATGGCTACACCTTC. The chain couples TRBV30 to TRBJ1-2; D remains ambiguous. Trimming pared 0 bases from V and 6 bases from J, leaving 14 bases between. The CDR3 runs 14 residues. Germline assignment: CDR1 GTSNPN and CDR2 SVGIG (reference sequence).